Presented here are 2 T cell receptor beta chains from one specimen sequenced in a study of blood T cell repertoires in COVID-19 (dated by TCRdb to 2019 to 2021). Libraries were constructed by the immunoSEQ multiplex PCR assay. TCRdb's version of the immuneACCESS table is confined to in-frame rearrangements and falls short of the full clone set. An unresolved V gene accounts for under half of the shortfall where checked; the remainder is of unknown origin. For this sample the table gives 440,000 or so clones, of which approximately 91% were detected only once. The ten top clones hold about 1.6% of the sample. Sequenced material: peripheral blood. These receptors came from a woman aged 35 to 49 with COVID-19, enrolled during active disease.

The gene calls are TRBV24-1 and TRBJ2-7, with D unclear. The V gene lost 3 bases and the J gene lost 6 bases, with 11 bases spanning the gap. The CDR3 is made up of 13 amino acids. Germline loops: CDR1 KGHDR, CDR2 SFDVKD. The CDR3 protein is CATSDPPPSEQYF. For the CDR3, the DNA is TGTGCCACCAGTGATCCCCCCCCGTCCGAGCAGTACTTC.

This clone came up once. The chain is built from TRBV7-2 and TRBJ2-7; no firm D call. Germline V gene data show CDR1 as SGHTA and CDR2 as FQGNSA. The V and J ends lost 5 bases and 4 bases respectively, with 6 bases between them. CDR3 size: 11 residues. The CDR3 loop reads CASSLLYEQYF. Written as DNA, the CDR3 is TGTGCCAGCAGCCTTTTATACGAGCAGTACTTC.